The 29 T cell receptor beta chains given below trace back to one sample, sequenced in a study of cytomegalovirus exposure and HLA in healthy donors. Amplification used 60 Vbeta primers and 13 Jbeta primers. Sequencing was performed with immunoSEQ multiplex PCR; in TCRdb, only in-frame clones are kept and a portion is missing. In the table there are 160,000 or so clones, 80% to 85% of which are singletons. The sample comprised PBMCs. Receptors were obtained from a man between 50 and 59 years old in good health and CMV-seropositive.

This clone was picked up one time. V and J are TRBV9 and TRBJ2-2; 7 bases align to TRBD2. The trim removed 4 bases at V and 4 bases at J, leaving 10 bases unmatched. The CDR3 sequence is 16 residues long. In germline, CDR1 is SGDLS, CDR2 YYNGEE. This CDR3 is CASSPREGRSTGELFF. The CDR3 DNA reads TGTGCCAGCAGCCCAAGGGAGGGCCGAAGCACCGGGGAGCTGTTTTTT.

This sequence joins TRBV19 and TRBJ2-2; 8 nucleotides line up with TRBD1. Trimming at V came to 6 bases and at J to 4 bases, leaving 4 bases not matched to a gene. From germline, CDR1 is LNHDA and CDR2 SQIVND (reference sequence). The length of the CDR3 is 14 residues. This CDR3 is CASSTGGRTGELFF. CDR3 DNA: TGTGCCAGTAGCACAGGGGGGCGCACCGGGGAGCTGTTTTTT.

This chain connects TRBV5-5 to TRBJ2-2, with 8 bases aligning to TRBD1. J was trimmed by 5 bases and V by 3 bases; bases with no gene match: 3. Looked up from germline, CDR1 is SGHKS and CDR2 is YYEKEE (reference sequence). The CDR3 totals 14 residues. The CDR3 DNA reads as TGTGCCAGCAGCTACGACAGGGGAACCGGGGAGCTGTTTTTT. The encoded protein is CASSYDRGTGELFF. Complete variable domain (other parts from reference TRBV5-5 and TRBJ2-2): DAGVTQSPTHLIKTRGQQVTLRCSPISGHKSVSWYQQVLGQGPQFIFQYYEKEERGRGNFPDRFSARQFPNYSSELNVNALLLGDSALYLCASSYDRGTGELFFGEGSRLTVL.

This clone has a single count. The chain couples TRBV5-1 to TRBJ2-5; 8 bases are a match to TRBD2. Near its end, the DNA agrees better with TRBJ2-7, so the J call may be wrong. This CDR3 is 15 amino acids long. Germline V gives CDR1 SGHRS, CDR2 YFSETQ. CDR3 DNA sequence: TGCGCCAGCAGCGGGGGAGCGGGAGAGAGATACGAGCAGTACTTC. It yields the protein CASSGGAGERYEQYF.

The chain joins TRBV9 to TRBJ2-1; 9 bases agree with TRBD2. V was pared by 0 bases and J by 9 bases, with 7 bases of the junction left unmatched. The CDR3 sequence is 15 residues long. CDR1 is SGDLS and CDR2 is YYNGEE in the germline V gene. As DNA, the CDR3 is TGTGCCAGCAGCGTAGGGGGTAGCGGGAGTTTTGAGCAGTTCTTC. This translates into CASSVGGSGSFEQFF.

The rearrangement links TRBV7-2 to TRBJ1-1; 7 nucleotides match TRBD1. V lost 5 bases to trimming and J lost 3 bases; unmatched junction nucleotides: 12. There are 16 residues in the CDR3. The germline V gene encodes CDR1 SGHTA and CDR2 FQGNSA. The CDR3 DNA reads as TGTGCCAGCAGCAGCATCACTCGAGGGGGCCACACTGAAGCTTTCTTT. Translating gives CASSSITRGGHTEAFF.

This clone was seen a few times. The chain joins TRBV7-8 to TRBJ1-5; D possibly corresponds to TRBD1 (5 bases). The germline V gene encodes CDR1 SGHVS and CDR2 FQNEAQ. The CDR3 has 13 amino acids. The V end lost 5 bases, the J end lost 1 base, and 6 bases lay between the germline ends. The CDR3 spells CASSRQSNQPQHF. CDR3 DNA sequence: TGTGCCAGCAGCCGACAGAGCAATCAGCCCCAGCATTTT.

J is TRBJ2-5 and V is TRBV6-1, with D maybe TRBD2 (6 bases). CDR3 length equals 14 residues. Germline lookup yields CDR1 MNHNS and CDR2 SASEGT. Trimming took 8 bases from V and 2 from J, leaving 15 bases between them. Written as DNA, the CDR3 is TGTGCCAGCGGAGCAGCGGGTATTCAAGAGACCCAGTACTTC. It is translated as CASGAAGIQETQYF.

The chain recombines TRBV5-6 with TRBJ1-4; D might be TRBD1 (5 bases). The germline V gene has CDR1 SGHDT and CDR2 YYEEEE. V lost 0 bases and J lost 2, with 8 bases in between. This CDR3 is built from 15 residues. CDR3 amino acids: CASSLGYRTNEKLFF. The CDR3 nucleotides are TGTGCCAGCAGCTTGGGGTACAGGACTAATGAAAAACTGTTTTTT.

CDR3 loop: CSSQGAGGEQYF. The CDR3 DNA is TGCAGCTCACAAGGGGCAGGGGGCGAGCAGTACTTC. The rearrangement links TRBV29-1 to TRBJ2-7, with 7 bases aligning to TRBD1. From germline, CDR1 is SQVTM and CDR2 ANQGSEA. The junction had 10 bases not matched to a gene; V was cut back by 8 bases and J by 6 bases. This CDR3 comprises 12 residues.

This clone was detected only a few times. This chain connects TRBV7-2 to TRBJ2-1; 10 positions match TRBD2. Per the germline V gene, CDR1 is SGHTA and CDR2 is FQGNSA. Trimming took 1 base from V and 3 from J; bases not matched to a gene: 3. The CDR3 has 16 residues. The CDR3 loop reads CASSLEASGGYNEQFF. CDR3 nucleotide sequence: TGTGCCAGCAGCTTAGAGGCTAGCGGGGGCTACAATGAGCAGTTCTTC. Complete variable domain (other parts from reference TRBV7-2 and TRBJ2-1): GAGVSQSPSNKVTEKGKDVELRCDPISGHTALYWYRQSLGQGLEFLIYFQGNSAPDKSGLPSDRFSAERTGGSVSTLTIQRTQQEDSAVYLCASSLEASGGYNEQFFGPGTRLTVL.

The V call is TRBV5-1, the J call TRBJ2-2; TRBD1 aligns across 7 bases. The CDR3 contains 15 residues. Trimming took 2 bases from V and 5 from J; bases not matched to a gene: 6. Germline assignment: CDR1 SGHRS and CDR2 YFSETQ. Written as DNA, the CDR3 is TGCGCCAGCAGCTTACAGGGGTTCAAGACCGGGGAGCTGTTTTTT. The encoded protein is CASSLQGFKTGELFF.

The chain uses TRBV6-1 and TRBJ2-3; TRBD1 matches 7 bases. CDR1 and CDR2 (germline): MNHNS, SASEGT. The CDR3 totals 16 residues. The trim removed 1 base at V and 2 bases at J, leaving 6 bases unmatched. CDR3 nucleotides: TGTGCCAGCAGTGAAGTTCCGGGACAGATCACAGATACGCAGTATTTT. Translation gives CASSEVPGQITDTQYF.

This chain links TRBV15 with TRBJ2-5; 10 bases map to TRBD2. Germline values: CDR1 LNHNV, CDR2 YYDKDF (reference sequence). This CDR3 contains 14 residues. Losses at the gene ends were 6 bases for V and 4 bases for J; bases not matched to a gene: 5. CDR3 nucleotides: TGTGCCACCAGATTAGCGGGGGGACGAGAGACCCAGTACTTC. As protein: CATRLAGGRETQYF.

The chain links TRBV5-1 to TRBJ2-3, with 7 bases lining up with TRBD1. The CDR3 is 15 amino acids. Germline V gives CDR1 SGHRS, CDR2 YFSETQ. J was trimmed by 0 bases and V by 6 bases; bases with no gene match: 7. The CDR3 nucleotides are TGCGCCAGCACCCAACAGGGGTCTAGCACAGATACGCAGTATTTT. This sequence encodes CASTQQGSSTDTQYF.

DNA of the CDR3: TGTGCCAGCAGGGGGACAGCAACGTACGAGCAGTACTTC. As protein: CASRGTATYEQYF. The V and J genes are TRBV2 and TRBJ2-7, with 7 bases lining up with TRBD1. The CDR3 is made up of 13 amino acids. Trimming took 6 bases from V and 4 from J; bases not matched to a gene: 6. The germline CDR1 and CDR2 sequences are SNHLY and FYNNEI.

V gene TRBV19 combines with J gene TRBJ2-1; perhaps TRBD1 as D (6 bases). The V end lost 7 bases, the J end lost 9 bases, and 16 bases lay between the germline ends. The CDR3 consists of 13 residues. Germline V lookup: CDR1 LNHDA, CDR2 SQIVND (reference sequence). CDR3 loop: CASKPQGSVEQFF. CDR3 bases: TGTGCCAGTAAACCGCAGGGGAGTGTTGAGCAGTTCTTC.

The chain recombines TRBV7-2 with TRBJ2-2; TRBD2 agrees at 7 bases. V lost 4 bases and J lost 6; bases outside the gene matches: 2. Per the germline V gene, CDR1 is SGHTA and CDR2 is FQGNSA. This CDR3 contains 13 residues. The CDR3 loop reads CASSSLAAGELFF. In DNA form, the CDR3 reads TGTGCCAGCAGCTCTCTAGCGGCCGGGGAGCTGTTTTTT.

This clone has just a few counts. The chain has TRBV7-2 and TRBJ1-5; no clear D gene. The V and J ends lost 2 bases and 4 bases respectively, with 6 bases between them. CDR1 and CDR2 (germline): SGHTA, FQGNSA. This CDR3 contains 13 residues. CDR3 DNA sequence: TGTGCCAGCAGCTTAACGGGGAATCAGCCCCAGCATTTT. Translated, it gives CASSLTGNQPQHF.

The genes are TRBV10-3 and TRBJ1-1; D call uncertain. Germline CDR1 ENHRY, CDR2 SYGVKD. The ends were cut back, 5 bases at V and 4 bases at J, with 17 bases in the middle. This CDR3 is built from 15 residues. The CDR3 sequence: CAISRETGVGTEAFF. The CDR3 DNA reads as TGTGCCATCAGTCGGGAGACTGGGGTCGGCACTGAAGCTTTCTTT.

As to this clone: Germline and junction disagree at one end, which may indicate a read error. The chain uses TRBV7-9 and TRBJ1-3; D is possibly TRBD1 (6 bases). Germline lookup yields CDR1 SEHNR and CDR2 FQNEAQ (reference sequence). The CDR3 covers 17 residues. In DNA form, the CDR3 reads TGTTCCAGCAGCCCCCCCTCCGGGACAAGCTCTGGAAACACCATATATTTT. Its translation is CSSSPPSGTSSGNTIYF.

The chain couples TRBV18 to TRBJ2-3; 11 nucleotides match TRBD2. J gave up 5 bases and V 6 bases, and 7 bases lay outside the gene matches. The CDR3 is 15 residues long. Per the germline V gene, CDR1 is KGHSH and CDR2 is LQKENI. CDR3 sequence: CASSIAGGPGDTQYF. The CDR3 nucleotides read TGTGCCAGCTCGATAGCGGGAGGGCCAGGAGATACGCAGTATTTT.

The chain has TRBV5-1 and TRBJ1-4; no clear D gene. Germline V gene data show CDR1 as SGHRS and CDR2 as YFSETQ. V was shortened by 0 bases and J by 0 bases, with 6 bases between the two germline ends. This CDR3 comprises 15 residues. CDR3 amino acids: CASSLALSTNEKLFF. The CDR3 DNA is TGCGCCAGCAGCTTGGCCTTGTCAACTAATGAAAAACTGTTTTTT.

This clone was recorded a few times. The rearrangement uses TRBV19 and TRBJ1-5, with D tentatively TRBD1 (5 bases). Germline CDR1 is LNHDA and CDR2 is SQIVND (reference sequence). The CDR3 loop spans 14 amino acids. Between the trimmed V and J ends, which lost 5 bases and 7 bases, there was a span of 15 bases. This CDR3 is CASSWQGVGQPQHF. The DNA for the CDR3 is TGTGCCAGTAGTTGGCAGGGTGTGGGGCAGCCCCAGCATTTT.

This chain links TRBV5-1 with TRBJ2-2, with D uncertain. V was clipped by 0 bases and J by 5 bases, with 11 bases between them. There are 15 residues in the CDR3. The germline V gene encodes CDR1 SGHRS and CDR2 YFSETQ. The CDR3 DNA reads TGCGCCAGCAGCTTGGTTGGCGGTGAGACCGGGGAGCTGTTTTTT. Translating it yields CASSLVGGETGELFF.

The chain is built from TRBV18 and TRBJ2-1; 12 bases line up with TRBD2. In germline, CDR1 is KGHSH, CDR2 LQKENI. Trimming took 4 bases from V and 5 from J; bases not matched to a gene: 15. The length of the CDR3 is 19 residues. CDR3 sequence reads: CASSLDSSRLAGVNNEQFF. The CDR3 DNA follows: TGTGCCAGCTCACTCGATAGTAGCAGACTAGCGGGAGTAAACAATGAGCAGTTCTTC.

This chain links TRBV4-1 with TRBJ2-5, with 12 bases matching TRBD1. Trimming cost V 0 bases and J 5 bases; bases outside gene matches: 10. Germline assignment: CDR1 MGHRA and CDR2 YSYEKL. This CDR3 has 18 amino acids. Written as DNA, the CDR3 is TGCGCCAGCAGCCAAGAGATCCCCCGGGACAGGGGGCGTGAGACCCAGTACTTC. Amino acid sequence: CASSQEIPRDRGRETQYF.

This sequence joins TRBV5-6 and TRBJ1-2, with D perhaps TRBD1 (5 bases). Germline values: CDR1 SGHDT, CDR2 YYEEEE. V shed 4 bases and J shed 3 bases, with 16 bases lying between them. CDR3 size: 15 residues. As DNA, the CDR3 is TGTGCCAGCAGCATCGAAGGGGCTAGATACTATGGCTACACCTTC. This gives the protein CASSIEGARYYGYTF.

A single count supports this clone. The rearrangement joins TRBV28 to TRBJ2-1; D uncertain. V gave up 2 bases and J gave up 4 bases, with 3 bases separating them. The CDR3 sequence is 12 residues long. Germline CDR1 MDHEN, CDR2 SYDVKM. CDR3 coding DNA: TGTGCCAGCAGTTTACTGTACAATGAGCAGTTCTTC. Translating it yields CASSLLYNEQFF.